The next 8 T cell receptor beta chains were all read from a single sample in a study of cytomegalovirus exposure and HLA in healthy donors. The PCR contained 60 Vbeta and 13 Jbeta primers. Sequencing used immunoSEQ multiplex PCR; TCRdb keeps in-frame clones, though not all of them. The sample includes around 120,000 clones, around three quarters of them seen just once. The sequencing sample was made of PBMCs. These receptors came from a woman aged 55-70 years in good health and CMV-seropositive.

This clone is categorized as medium-sized (0.01 to 0.1%). The rearrangement uses TRBV4-2 and TRBJ1-4; a weak D match, TRBD1 (5 bases). Germline CDR1 is LGHNA and CDR2 is YNFKEQ. There are 16 residues in the CDR3. V lost 0 bases to trimming and J lost 3 bases, with 11 bases between them. In DNA form, the CDR3 reads TGTGCCAGCAGCCAAGACGGGACTCCTGCTAATGAAAAACTGTTTTTT. Its translation: CASSQDGTPANEKLFF.

The V gene is TRBV9, the J gene TRBJ1-2; D is uncertain. This CDR3 comprises 15 residues. The germline gives CDR1 SGDLS, CDR2 YYNGEE. The ends were cut back, 0 bases at V and 5 bases at J, with 14 bases in the middle. The CDR3 DNA follows: TGTGCCAGCAGCGTAGGCGAACTTACGGAGTATGGCTACACCTTC. Its protein product is CASSVGELTEYGYTF.

This chain connects TRBV5-1 to TRBJ2-6, with a tentative D call TRBD2 (5 bases). Deletions cut 0 bases from V and 2 bases from J, with 9 bases between. The CDR3 contains 16 residues. Germline-derived CDR1 and CDR2 are SGHRS and YFSETQ. The DNA for the CDR3 is TGCGCCAGCAGCTTGGGGCAGGAGGCTGGGGCCAACGTCCTGACTTTC. This gives the protein CASSLGQEAGANVLTF.

This chain uses TRBV5-1 with TRBJ1-4; no clear D. V was cut by 1 base and J by 0 bases, with 7 bases left in between. Germline V gene lookup returns CDR1 SGHRS and CDR2 YFSETQ. This CDR3 has 15 residues. For the CDR3, the DNA is TGCGCCAGCAGCTTGATTGCGGCAACTAATGAAAAACTGTTTTTT. Translating gives CASSLIAATNEKLFF.

V usage is TRBV7-9 and J usage is TRBJ2-3, with 7 bases fitting TRBD1. The germline CDR1 and CDR2 sequences are SEHNR and FQNEAQ (reference sequence). There are 16 residues in the CDR3. Germline trimming cut 5 bases from V and 0 bases from J; bases unmatched to any gene: 8. The CDR3 coding sequence is TGTGCCAGCAGCGAAGGGGCAGGGGGTAGCACAGATACGCAGTATTTT. Its translation: CASSEGAGGSTDTQYF.

This CDR3 reads CASSTDSNSNQPQHF. The CDR3 DNA sequence: TGTGCCAGCAGCACGGACAGCAATAGCAATCAGCCCCAGCATTTT. This chain connects TRBV11-2 to TRBJ1-5; D may be TRBD1 (6 bases). The CDR3 extends over 15 amino acids. Trimming removed 5 bases from V and 0 bases from J, with 11 bases in between. Germline V CDR1 and CDR2: SGHAT, FQNNGV.

CDR3 DNA: TGTGCCACCAGCACCCAGTGGGACACCTCCTACGAGCAGTACTTC. This codes for CATSTQWDTSYEQYF. This rearrangement joins TRBV15 to TRBJ2-7; D might be TRBD1 (6 bases). This CDR3 has 15 amino acids. The V gene's germline CDR1 is LNHNV and CDR2 YYDKDF (reference sequence). Deletions cut 4 bases from V and 0 bases from J, with 13 bases between.

The J gene is TRBJ1-6, the V gene TRBV9; 7 bases fit TRBD1. The CDR3 is 15 amino acids. Germline CDR1 SGDLS, CDR2 YYNGEE. The junction had 6 bases not matched to a gene; V was cut back by 3 bases and J by 6 bases. CDR3 DNA: TGTGCCAGCAGCGGAACAGGGGCAGGTAATTCACCCCTCCACTTT. Its protein product is CASSGTGAGNSPLHF.